The clone carrying this T cell receptor beta chain has only one observation. Researchers ran the PCR with 60 Vbeta and 13 Jbeta primers. Repertoires were generated with immunoSEQ multiplex PCR, while TCRdb's copy carries only in-frame clones and drops some. The sample contains some 150,000 clones, 55% to 75% of which appear only once. This record belongs to a study of cytomegalovirus exposure and HLA in healthy donors. Study overall: Unique TCRs numbering roughly 85 million, obtained from HLA-typed donors, made up an early data release.

V lost 1 base to trimming and J lost 6 bases, with 11 bases between them. The CDR3 consists of 14 residues. The germline gives CDR1 SEHNR, CDR2 FQNEAQ (reference sequence). This receptor was obtained from a man aged 50-60 years in good health and CMV-seropositive. The sample was PBMCs. V usage is TRBV7-9 and J usage is TRBJ2-3, with a weak D call TRBD2 (5 bases). The CDR3 DNA follows: TGTGCCAGCAGCTTAGGCCTAGCCAGCGATACGCAGTATTTT. It yields the protein CASSLGLASDTQYF.